This T cell receptor beta chain derives from a study of blood T cell repertoires in COVID-19. The CDR3 length is 14 residues. V dropped 2 bases and J dropped 4 bases, with 10 bases sitting between them. The germline V gene encodes CDR1 SGHTS and CDR2 YDEGEE. Repertoires were generated with immunoSEQ multiplex PCR, while TCRdb's copy carries only in-frame clones and drops some. The profile covers hundreds of thousands of clones, with about 91% appearing a single time and 10% to 15% taken by the ten largest. Source material: peripheral blood. This clonotype originated in a woman aged 45-59 years with COVID-19, enrolled during active disease. This sequence joins TRBV5-8 and TRBJ2-1; D call uncertain. CDR3 sequence reads: CASSFLTEYNEQFF. DNA of the CDR3: TGTGCCAGCAGCTTTTTAACAGAATACAATGAGCAGTTCTTC.